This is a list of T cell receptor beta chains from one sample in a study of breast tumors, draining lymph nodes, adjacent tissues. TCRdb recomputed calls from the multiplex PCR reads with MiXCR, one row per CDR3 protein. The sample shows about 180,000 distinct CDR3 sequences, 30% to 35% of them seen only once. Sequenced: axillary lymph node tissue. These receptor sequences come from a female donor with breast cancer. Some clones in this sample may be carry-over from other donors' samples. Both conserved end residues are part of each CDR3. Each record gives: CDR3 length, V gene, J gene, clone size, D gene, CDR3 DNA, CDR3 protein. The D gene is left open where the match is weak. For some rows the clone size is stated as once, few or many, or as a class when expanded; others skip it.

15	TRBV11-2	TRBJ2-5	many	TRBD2	TGTGCCAGCAGCTCCGGGGGGACGAGGGGAGAGACCCAGTACTTC	CASSSGGTRGETQYF
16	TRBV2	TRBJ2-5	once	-	TGTGCCAGCAGCGGGTACGGGACGCTCGTAGAAGAGACCCAGTACTTC	CASSGYGTLVEETQYF
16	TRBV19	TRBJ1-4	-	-	TGCGCCGGTAGACCGGATCAGGGTATAGGTTTTGAAAAACTGTTTTTT	CAGRPDQGIGFEKLFF
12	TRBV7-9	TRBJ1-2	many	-	TGTGCCAGCAGCACGACCGCGGATGGCTACACCTTC	CASSTTADGYTF
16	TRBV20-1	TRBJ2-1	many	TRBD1	TGCAGTGCCGGGACAGTGCTCTTGGGCTCCTACAATGAGCAGTTCTTC	CSAGTVLLGSYNEQFF
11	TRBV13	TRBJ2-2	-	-	TGTGCCAGCAGCGAAGAGGGGGAGCTGTTTTTT	CASSEEGELFF
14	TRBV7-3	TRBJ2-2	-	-	TGTGCCAGCAGCGTACCCCTTTGCCCCGGAGAGCTGTTTTTT	CASSVPLCPGELFF
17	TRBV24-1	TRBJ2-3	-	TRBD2	TGTGCCACCAGTTTGGGTAGCGGGAGAACAGGCACAGATACGCAGTATTTT	CATSLGSGRTGTDTQYF
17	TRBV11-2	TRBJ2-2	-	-	TGTGCCAGCGGCTTACACCCGAGGGCCGCAAGGACCGGGGAGCTGTCTTTT	CASGLHPRAARTGELSF
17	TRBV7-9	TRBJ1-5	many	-	TGTGCCAGCAGCGCCGGTACCTACAGGGCTCCCAATCAGCCCCAGCATTTT	CASSAGTYRAPNQPQHF
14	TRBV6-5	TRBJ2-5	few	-	TGTGCCAGCAGCCGACCGGGTAGCGGAGAGACCCAGTACTTC	CASSRPGSGETQYF
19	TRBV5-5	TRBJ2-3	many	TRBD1	TGTGCCAGCAGCCAAATCTTCCGAGGGCAGGGGGCCGGCACAGATACGCAGTATTTT	CASSQIFRGQGAGTDTQYF
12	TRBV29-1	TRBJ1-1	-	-	TGCAGCGCAATGACAGAGATCGCTGAAGCTTTCTTT	CSAMTEIAEAFF
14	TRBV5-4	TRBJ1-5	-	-	TGTGCCAGCAGCTCCGGGACACACCAAGAGACCCAGCATTTT	CASSSGTHQETQHF
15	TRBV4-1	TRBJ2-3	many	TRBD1	TGCGCCAGCAGCCCTACAGGGGGCCGCACAGATACGCAGTATTTT	CASSPTGGRTDTQYF
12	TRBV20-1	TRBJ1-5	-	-	TGCAGTGCTCGAAACCTAAAGCAGTACGAGCATTTT	CSARNLKQYEHF
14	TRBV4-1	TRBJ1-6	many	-	TGCGCCAGCAGCCAAGCCCCAGAGGATTCACCCCTCCACTTT	CASSQAPEDSPLHF
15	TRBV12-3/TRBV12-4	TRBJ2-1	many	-	TGTGCCAGCAGATCGGTAATATTGGGGAGGAATGAGCAGTTCTTC	CASRSVILGRNEQFF
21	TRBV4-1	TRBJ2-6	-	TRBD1	TGCGCCAGCAGCCAAGTTGAGGGACAGGGGTCCCAGTCGTCTGGGGCCAACGTCCTGACTTTC	CASSQVEGQGSQSSGANVLTF
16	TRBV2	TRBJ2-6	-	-	TGTGCCAGCAGACCCAGGGCCCTCTCTGGGGCCAACGTCCTGACTTTC	CASRPRALSGANVLTF
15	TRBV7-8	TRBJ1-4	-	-	TGTGCCAGCAGCTCTCCAACGACAGGTTTTGAAAAACTGTTTTTT	CASSSPTTGFEKLFF
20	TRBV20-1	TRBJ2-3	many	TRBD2	TGCAGTGCTCCACTTACACCGGGACTAGCGGGAGGGGGAAGCACAGATACGCAGTATTTT	CSAPLTPGLAGGGSTDTQYF
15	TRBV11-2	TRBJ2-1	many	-	TGTGCCAGCAGCCCGGGACTTCAAGCCTACAATGAGCAGTTCTTC	CASSPGLQAYNEQFF
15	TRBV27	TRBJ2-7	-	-	TGTGCCAGCAGTATAATCGGGGGCACCGGCTACGAGCAGTACTTC	CASSIIGGTGYEQYF
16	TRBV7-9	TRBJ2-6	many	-	TGTGCCAGCAGCCACCTCCATTCCTCTGGGGCCAACGTCCTGACTTTC	CASSHLHSSGANVLTF
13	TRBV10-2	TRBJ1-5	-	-	TGCGCCAGCAAGGGGGATGGCAATCAGCCCCAGCATTTT	CASKGDGNQPQHF
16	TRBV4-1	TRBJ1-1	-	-	TGCGCCAGCAGCCAAGATTGGGGGATAGGGTGGACTGAAGCTTTCTTT	CASSQDWGIGWTEAFF
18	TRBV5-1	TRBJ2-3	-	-	TGCGCCAGCAGTTCTCAGGGGGGGCTACTCTCTAGCACAGATACGCAGTATTTT	CASSSQGGLLSSTDTQYF
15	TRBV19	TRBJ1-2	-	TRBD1	TGTGCCAGTAATGCACAGGGGGCCCGGAGCTATGGCTACACCTTC	CASNAQGARSYGYTF
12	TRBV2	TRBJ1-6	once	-	TGTGCCAGCAACGAGGATAATTCACCCCTCCACTTT	CASNEDNSPLHF
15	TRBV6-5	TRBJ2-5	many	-	TGTGCCAGCAGTTCAGCAGGACTTGGGGAAGAGACCCAGTACTTC	CASSSAGLGEETQYF
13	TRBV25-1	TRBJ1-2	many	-	TGTGCCAGCAGTGAACCCGATTTATATGGCTACACCTTC	CASSEPDLYGYTF
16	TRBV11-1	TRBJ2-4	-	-	TGTGCCAGCAGCTTAGCAGGGGCGGGGGCCAAAAACATTCAGTACTTC	CASSLAGAGAKNIQYF
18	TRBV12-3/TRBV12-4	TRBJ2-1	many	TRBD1	TGTGCCAGCATCCCGGGACAGGGGCTAGGACGGTCCTACAATGAGCAGTTCTTC	CASIPGQGLGRSYNEQFF
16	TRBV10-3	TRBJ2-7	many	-	TGTGCCATCGCGCATGCAGGTTACTTCCTTGTCTGGGGGCAGTACTTC	CAIAHAGYFLVWGQYF
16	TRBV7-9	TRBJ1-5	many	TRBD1	TGTGCCAGCGGCCAAGGGACAGCGTATAGCAATCAGCCCCAGCATTTT	CASGQGTAYSNQPQHF
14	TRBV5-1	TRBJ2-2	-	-	TGCGCCAGCAGCTTGGAGGGGGGCGTCGGTGAGCTGTTTTTT	CASSLEGGVGELFF
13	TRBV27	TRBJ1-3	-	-	TGTGCCAGCAGTTTCTTACTGGGTGACACCATATATTTT	CASSFLLGDTIYF
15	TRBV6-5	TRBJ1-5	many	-	TGTGCCAGCAGTTCAGGGATTATCAGCAATCAGCCCCAGCATTTT	CASSSGIISNQPQHF
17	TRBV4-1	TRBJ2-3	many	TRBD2	TGCGCCAGCAGCCCGGGACTAGCGGGATTTCCCACAGATACGCAGTATTTT	CASSPGLAGFPTDTQYF
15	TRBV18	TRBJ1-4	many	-	TGTGCCAGCTCACCACCGAACGGAAAAAATGAAAAACTGTTTTTT	CASSPPNGKNEKLFF
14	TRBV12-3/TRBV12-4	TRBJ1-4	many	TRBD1	TGTGCCAGCAGTTCCCGACAGGGAGGTGAAAAACTGTTTTTT	CASSSRQGGEKLFF
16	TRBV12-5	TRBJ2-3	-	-	TGTGCTAGTGGTTTGTACAACGGGATGGACACAGATACGCGGTATTTT	CASGLYNGMDTDTRYF
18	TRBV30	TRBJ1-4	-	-	TGTGCCTGGAGTGTACTCGAAGGGGCAGGGTTAACTAATGAAAAACTGTTTTTT	CAWSVLEGAGLTNEKLFF
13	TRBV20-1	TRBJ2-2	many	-	TGCAGTGCTGCCGGGACAACCACCGGGGAGCTGTTTTTT	CSAAGTTTGELFF
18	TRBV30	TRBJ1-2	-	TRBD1	TGTGCCTGGGCGGCCTCGTGGCCATTCGGACAGGGGATGGGGGGCTACACCTTC	CAWAASWPFGQGMGGYTF
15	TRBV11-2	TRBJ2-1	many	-	TGTGCCAGCAGCCAGGAGATGGCGGGCTGGGATGAGCAGTTCTTC	CASSQEMAGWDEQFF
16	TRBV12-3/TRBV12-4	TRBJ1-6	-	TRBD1	TGTGCCAGCAGTTTTGGGACAGGGGGCCATAATTCACCCCTCCACTTT	CASSFGTGGHNSPLHF
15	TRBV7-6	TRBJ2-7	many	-	TGTGCCAGCAGCCCCGGGGACACAATCTCCTACGAGCAGTACTTC	CASSPGDTISYEQYF
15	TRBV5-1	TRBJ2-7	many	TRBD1	TGCGCCAGCAGCTTCGGACAGGGGGCATCCTACGAGCAGTACTTC	CASSFGQGASYEQYF